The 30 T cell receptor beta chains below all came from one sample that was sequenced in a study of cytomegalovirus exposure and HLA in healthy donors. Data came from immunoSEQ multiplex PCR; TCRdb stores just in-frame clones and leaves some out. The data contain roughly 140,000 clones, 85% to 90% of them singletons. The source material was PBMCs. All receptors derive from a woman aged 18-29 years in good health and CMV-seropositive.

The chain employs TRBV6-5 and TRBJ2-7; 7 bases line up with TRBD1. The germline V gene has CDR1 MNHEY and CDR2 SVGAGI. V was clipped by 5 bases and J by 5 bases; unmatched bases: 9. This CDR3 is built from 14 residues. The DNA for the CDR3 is TGTGCCAGCAGTCCCCGGACAGGTATCCACGAGCAGTACTTC. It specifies CASSPRTGIHEQYF.

DNA for the CDR3: TGCGCCAGCAGTTGGCAGCAAGAGACCCAGTACTTC. This sequence encodes CASSWQQETQYF. The chain joins TRBV5-1 to TRBJ2-5; D gene ambiguous. The V gene lost 5 bases and the J gene lost 2 bases, with 7 bases spanning the gap. From germline, CDR1 is SGHRS and CDR2 YFSETQ. There are 12 residues in the CDR3.

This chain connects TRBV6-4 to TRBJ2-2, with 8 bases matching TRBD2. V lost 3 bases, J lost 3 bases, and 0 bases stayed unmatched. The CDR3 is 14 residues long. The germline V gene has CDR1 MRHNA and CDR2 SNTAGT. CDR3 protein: CASSEAGDTGELFF. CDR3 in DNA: TGTGCCAGCAGTGAAGCGGGAGACACCGGGGAGCTGTTTTTT.

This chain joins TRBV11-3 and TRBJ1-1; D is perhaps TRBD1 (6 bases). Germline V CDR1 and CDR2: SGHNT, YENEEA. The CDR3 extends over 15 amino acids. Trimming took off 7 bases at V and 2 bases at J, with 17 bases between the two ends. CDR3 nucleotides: TGTGCCAGCACCTTTTTACAGGGTTCAAACACTGAAGCTTTCTTT. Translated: CASTFLQGSNTEAFF.

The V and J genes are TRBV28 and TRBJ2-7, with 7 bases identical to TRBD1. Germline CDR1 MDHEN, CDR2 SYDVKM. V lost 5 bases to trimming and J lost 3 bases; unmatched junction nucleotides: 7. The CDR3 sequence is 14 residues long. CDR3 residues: CASSKPGQNYEQYF. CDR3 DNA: TGTGCCAGCAGTAAGCCGGGACAGAACTACGAGCAGTACTTC.

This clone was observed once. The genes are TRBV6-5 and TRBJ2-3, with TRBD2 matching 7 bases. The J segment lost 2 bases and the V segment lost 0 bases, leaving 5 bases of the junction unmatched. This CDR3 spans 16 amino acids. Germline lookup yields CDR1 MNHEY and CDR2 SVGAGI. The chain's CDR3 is CASSYSSGEITDTQYF. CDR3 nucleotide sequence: TGTGCCAGCAGTTACTCCAGCGGGGAAATCACAGATACGCAGTATTTT.

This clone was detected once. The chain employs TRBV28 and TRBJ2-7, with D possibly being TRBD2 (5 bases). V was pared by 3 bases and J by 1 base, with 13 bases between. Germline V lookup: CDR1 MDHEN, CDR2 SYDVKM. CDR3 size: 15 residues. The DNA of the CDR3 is TGTGCCAGCAGTTTTCAGCTAGCCTTTTCCTACGAGCAGTACTTC. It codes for CASSFQLAFSYEQYF.

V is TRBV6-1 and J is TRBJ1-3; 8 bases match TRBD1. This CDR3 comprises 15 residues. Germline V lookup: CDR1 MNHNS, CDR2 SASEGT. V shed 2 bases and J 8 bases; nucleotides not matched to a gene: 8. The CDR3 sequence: CASSEQPGGEDTIYF. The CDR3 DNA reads TGTGCCAGCAGTGAACAGCCAGGGGGCGAAGACACCATATATTTT.

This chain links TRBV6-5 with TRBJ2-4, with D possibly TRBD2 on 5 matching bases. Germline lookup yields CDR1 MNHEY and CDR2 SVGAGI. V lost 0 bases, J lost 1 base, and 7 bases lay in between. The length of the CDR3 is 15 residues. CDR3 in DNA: TGTGCCAGCAGTTACTCCGGGAAGGCCAAAAACATTCAGTACTTC. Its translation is CASSYSGKAKNIQYF.

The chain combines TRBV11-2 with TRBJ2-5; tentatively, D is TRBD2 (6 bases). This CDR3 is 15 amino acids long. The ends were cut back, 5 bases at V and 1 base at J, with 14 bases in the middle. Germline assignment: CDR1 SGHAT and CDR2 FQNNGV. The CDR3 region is CASSPPHGGQETQYF. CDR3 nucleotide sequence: TGTGCCAGCAGCCCCCCGCACGGGGGCCAAGAGACCCAGTACTTC.

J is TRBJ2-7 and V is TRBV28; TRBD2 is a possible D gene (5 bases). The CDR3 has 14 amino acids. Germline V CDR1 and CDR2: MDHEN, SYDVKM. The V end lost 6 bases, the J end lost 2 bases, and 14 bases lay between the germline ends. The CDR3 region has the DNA TGTGCCAGCAGGCCGCGTTGGGAGCCCTACGAGCAGTACTTC. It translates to CASRPRWEPYEQYF.

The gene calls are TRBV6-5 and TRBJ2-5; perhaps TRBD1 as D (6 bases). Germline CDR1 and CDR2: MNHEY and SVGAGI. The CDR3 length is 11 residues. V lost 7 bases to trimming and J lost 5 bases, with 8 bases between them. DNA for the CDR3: TGTGCCAGCACGCAGGGGGAGACCCAGTACTTC. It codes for CASTQGETQYF.

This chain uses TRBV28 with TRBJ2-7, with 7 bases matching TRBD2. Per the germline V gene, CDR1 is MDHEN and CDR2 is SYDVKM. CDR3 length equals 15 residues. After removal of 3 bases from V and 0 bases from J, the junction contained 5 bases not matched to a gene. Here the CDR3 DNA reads TGTGCCAGCAGTTTCGCCAGCGGGGCCTCCTACGAGCAGTACTTC. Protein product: CASSFASGASYEQYF. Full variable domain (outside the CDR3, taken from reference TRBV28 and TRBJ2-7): DVKVTQSSRYLVKRTGEKVFLECVQDMDHENMFWYRQDPGLGLRLIYFSYDVKMKEKGDIPEGYSVSREKKERFSLILESASTNQTSMYLCASSFASGASYEQYFGPGTRLTVT.

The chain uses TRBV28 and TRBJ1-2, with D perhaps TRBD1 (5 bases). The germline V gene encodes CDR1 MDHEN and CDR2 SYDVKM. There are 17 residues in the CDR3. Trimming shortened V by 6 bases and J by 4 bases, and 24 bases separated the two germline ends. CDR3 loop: CASRDGGTPLGVYGYTF. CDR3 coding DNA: TGTGCCAGCAGGGACGGAGGGACCCCCCTCGGAGTCTATGGCTACACCTTC.

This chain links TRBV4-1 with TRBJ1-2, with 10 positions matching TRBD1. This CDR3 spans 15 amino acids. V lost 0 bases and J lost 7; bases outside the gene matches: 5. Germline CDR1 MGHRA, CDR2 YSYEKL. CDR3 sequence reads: CASSQEGQGSLGYTF. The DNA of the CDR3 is TGCGCCAGCAGCCAAGAGGGACAGGGGTCCCTTGGCTACACCTTC.

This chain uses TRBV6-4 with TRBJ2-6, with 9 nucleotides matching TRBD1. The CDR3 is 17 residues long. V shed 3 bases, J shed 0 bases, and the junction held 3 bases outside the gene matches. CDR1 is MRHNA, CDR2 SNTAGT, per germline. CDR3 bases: TGTGCCAGCAGTGAAGAGACAGGGGGCTCTGGGGCCAACGTCCTGACTTTC. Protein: CASSEETGGSGANVLTF.

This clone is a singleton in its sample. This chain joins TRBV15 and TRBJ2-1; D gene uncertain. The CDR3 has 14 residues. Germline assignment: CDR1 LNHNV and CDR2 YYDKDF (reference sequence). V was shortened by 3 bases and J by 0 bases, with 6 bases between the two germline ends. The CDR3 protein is CATSSLGSYNEQFF. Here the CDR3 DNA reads TGTGCCACCAGCAGCCTCGGCTCCTACAATGAGCAGTTCTTC. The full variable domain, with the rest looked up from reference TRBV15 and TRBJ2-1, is DAMVIQNPRYQVTQFGKPVTLSCSQTLNHNVMYWYQQKSSQAPKLLFHYYDKDFNNEADTPDNFQSRRPNTSFCFLDIRSPGLGDTAMYLCATSSLGSYNEQFFGPGTRLTVL.

CDR3: CASSPSTRGEEQFF. CDR3 coding DNA: TGTGCCAGCAGTCCCTCGACCCGGGGGGAAGAGCAGTTCTTC. The gene calls are TRBV6-5 and TRBJ2-1; 7 bases agree with TRBD2. The CDR3 covers 14 residues. V lost 5 bases, J lost 10 bases, and 11 bases stayed unmatched. Germline V gene sequence: CDR1 MNHEY, CDR2 SVGAGI.

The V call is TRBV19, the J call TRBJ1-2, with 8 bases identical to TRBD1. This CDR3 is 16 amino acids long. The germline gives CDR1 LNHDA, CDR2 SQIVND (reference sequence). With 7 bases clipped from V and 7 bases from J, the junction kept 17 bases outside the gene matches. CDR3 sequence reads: CASTPSRAGGDSGYTF. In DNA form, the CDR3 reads TGTGCCAGTACCCCAAGTAGGGCAGGGGGCGATAGTGGCTACACCTTC.

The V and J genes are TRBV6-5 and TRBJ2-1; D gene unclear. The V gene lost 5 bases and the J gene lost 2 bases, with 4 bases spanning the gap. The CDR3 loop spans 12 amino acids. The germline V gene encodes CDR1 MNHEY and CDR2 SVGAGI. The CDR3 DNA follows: TGTGCCAGCAGTAATACCTACAATGAGCAGTTCTTC. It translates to CASSNTYNEQFF.

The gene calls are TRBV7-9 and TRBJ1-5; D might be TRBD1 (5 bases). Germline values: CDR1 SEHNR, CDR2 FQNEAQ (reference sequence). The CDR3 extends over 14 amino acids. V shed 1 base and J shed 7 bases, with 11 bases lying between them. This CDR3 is CASSLDQGGQPQHF. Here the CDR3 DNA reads TGTGCCAGCAGCTTAGACCAGGGTGGACAGCCCCAGCATTTT.

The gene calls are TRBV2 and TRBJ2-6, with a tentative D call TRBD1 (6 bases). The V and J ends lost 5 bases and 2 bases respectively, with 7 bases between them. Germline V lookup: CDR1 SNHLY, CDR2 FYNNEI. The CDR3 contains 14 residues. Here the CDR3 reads CASSWTAGANVLTF. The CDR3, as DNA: TGTGCCAGCAGTTGGACAGCTGGGGCCAACGTCCTGACTTTC.

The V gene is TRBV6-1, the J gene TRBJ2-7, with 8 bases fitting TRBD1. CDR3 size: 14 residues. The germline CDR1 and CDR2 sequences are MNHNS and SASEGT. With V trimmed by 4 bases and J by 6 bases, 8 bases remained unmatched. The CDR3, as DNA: TGTGCCAGCAGTGGGGGACAGGTTGCGGGCGAGCAGTACTTC. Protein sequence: CASSGGQVAGEQYF.

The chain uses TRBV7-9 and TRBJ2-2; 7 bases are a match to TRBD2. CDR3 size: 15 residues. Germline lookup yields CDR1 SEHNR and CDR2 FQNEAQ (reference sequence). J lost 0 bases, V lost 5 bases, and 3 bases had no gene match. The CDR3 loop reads CASSQGTTNTGELFF. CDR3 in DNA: TGTGCCAGCAGCCAAGGGACTACGAACACCGGGGAGCTGTTTTTT.

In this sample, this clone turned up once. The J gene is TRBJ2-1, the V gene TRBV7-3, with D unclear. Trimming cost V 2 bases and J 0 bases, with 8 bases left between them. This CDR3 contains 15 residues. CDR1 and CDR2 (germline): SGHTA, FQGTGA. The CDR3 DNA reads TGTGCCAGCAGCTTAGAGGCCTCCTCCTACAATGAGCAGTTCTTC. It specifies CASSLEASSYNEQFF.

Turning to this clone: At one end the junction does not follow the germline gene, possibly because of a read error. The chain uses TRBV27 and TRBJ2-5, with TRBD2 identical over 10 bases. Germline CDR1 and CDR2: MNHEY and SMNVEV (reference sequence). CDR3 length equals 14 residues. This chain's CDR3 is CASSLSTASGSQHF. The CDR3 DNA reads TGTGCCAGCAGTTTATCGACGGCTAGCGGGAGCCAACACTTC.

Here the CDR3 DNA reads TGTGCCTGGAGTGTGGGACAGGGACCTTACGAGCAGTACTTC. Translation: CAWSVGQGPYEQYF. The chain carries TRBV30 and TRBJ2-7; the match to TRBD1 covers 9 bases. The CDR3 covers 14 residues. The V gene end was trimmed by 0 bases and the J gene end by 4 bases; junction bases not matched to a gene: 4. Germline lookup yields CDR1 GTSNPN and CDR2 SVGIG (reference sequence).

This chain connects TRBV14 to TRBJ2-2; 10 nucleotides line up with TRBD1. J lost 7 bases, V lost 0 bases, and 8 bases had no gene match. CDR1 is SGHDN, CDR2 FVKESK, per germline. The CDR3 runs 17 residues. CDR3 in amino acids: CASSQDPRDRGHGELFF. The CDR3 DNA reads TGTGCCAGCAGCCAAGACCCCCGGGACAGGGGACACGGGGAGCTGTTTTTT. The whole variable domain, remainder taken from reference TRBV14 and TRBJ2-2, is EAGVTQFPSHSVIEKGQTVTLRCDPISGHDNLYWYRRVMGKEIKFLLHFVKESKQDESGMPNNRFLAERTGGTYSTLKVQPAELEDSGVYFCASSQDPRDRGHGELFFGEGSRLTVL.

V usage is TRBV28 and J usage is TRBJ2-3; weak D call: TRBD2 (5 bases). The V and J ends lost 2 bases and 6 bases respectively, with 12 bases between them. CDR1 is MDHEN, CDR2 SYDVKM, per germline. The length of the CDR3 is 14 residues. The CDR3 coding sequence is TGTGCCAGCAGTTTAGTAGTGGGAGTGGATACGCAGTATTTT. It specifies CASSLVVGVDTQYF.

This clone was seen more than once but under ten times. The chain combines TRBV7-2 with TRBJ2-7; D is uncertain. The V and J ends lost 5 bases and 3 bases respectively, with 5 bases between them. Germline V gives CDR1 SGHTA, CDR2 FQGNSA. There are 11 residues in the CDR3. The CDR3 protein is CASSPLYEQYF. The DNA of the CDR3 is TGTGCCAGCAGCCCACTCTACGAGCAGTACTTC.